The 4 T cell receptor beta chains given below trace back to one sample, sequenced in a study of blood T cell repertoires in COVID-19. Clones were read by immunoSEQ multiplex PCR, and TCRdb kept only the in-frame ones, dropping some. The sample shows about 140,000 clones, around 87% of them seen only once. Sequencing was carried out using peripheral blood. Receptor source: a human donor in a cohort sampled during active COVID-19.

The chain recombines TRBV2 with TRBJ2-2; D gene uncertain. Looked up from germline, CDR1 is SNHLY and CDR2 is FYNNEI. This CDR3 contains 12 residues. V was cut by 7 bases and J by 8 bases, with 11 bases left in between. The CDR3 DNA reads TGTGCCAGCACGAGTGAAGCGGGGGAGCTGTTTTTT. Translating gives CASTSEAGELFF.

The chain couples TRBV29-1 to TRBJ1-1; no reliable D call. V lost 1 base and J lost 0, with 12 bases in between. The CDR3 has 15 residues. Germline V gene lookup returns CDR1 SQVTM and CDR2 ANQGSEA. CDR3 in DNA: TGCAGCGTTGAAGTTCTCCGGGTAATGAACACTGAAGCTTTCTTT. It translates to CSVEVLRVMNTEAFF.

Only a few counts were recorded for this clone. This sequence joins TRBV7-2 and TRBJ2-3; TRBD2 agrees at 10 bases. Germline CDR1 and CDR2: SGHTA and FQGNSA. V dropped 5 bases and J dropped 6; count of bases not matched to a gene: 8. This CDR3 has 15 amino acids. The CDR3 here is CASSLPTSGWDTQYF. As DNA, the CDR3 is TGTGCCAGCAGCCTGCCGACTAGCGGGTGGGATACGCAGTATTTT. The full variable domain, in which reference TRBV7-2 and TRBJ2-3 provide the parts outside the CDR3, is GAGVSQSPSNKVTEKGKDVELRCDPISGHTALYWYRQSLGQGLEFLIYFQGNSAPDKSGLPSDRFSAERTGGSVSTLTIQRTQQEDSAVYLCASSLPTSGWDTQYFGPGTRLTVL.

This clone was counted once. The J gene is TRBJ2-7, the V gene TRBV12-3 or TRBV12-4; D is perhaps TRBD2 (5 bases). Trimming left V 3 bases short and J 6 bases short, with 12 bases between. The CDR3 spans 13 residues. The CDR3 DNA follows: TGTGCCAGCAGTTTTTTCGCGGGCTCCGAGCAGTACTTC. This translates into CASSFFAGSEQYF.